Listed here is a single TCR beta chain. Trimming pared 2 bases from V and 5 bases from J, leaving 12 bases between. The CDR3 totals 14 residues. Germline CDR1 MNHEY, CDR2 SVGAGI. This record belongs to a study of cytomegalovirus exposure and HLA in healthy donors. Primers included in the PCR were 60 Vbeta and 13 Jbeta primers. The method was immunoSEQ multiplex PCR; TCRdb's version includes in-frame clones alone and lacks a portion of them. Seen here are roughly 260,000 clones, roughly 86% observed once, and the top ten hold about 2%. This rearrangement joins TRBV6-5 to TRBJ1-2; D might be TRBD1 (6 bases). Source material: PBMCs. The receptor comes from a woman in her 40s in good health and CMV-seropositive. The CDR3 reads CASSYRVGGYGYTF. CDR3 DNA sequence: TGTGCCAGCAGTTACCGGGTAGGGGGATATGGCTACACCTTC.